This T cell receptor (beta chain) appears in the sequencing data of a study of cytomegalovirus exposure and HLA in healthy donors. General study points: Of the V segments, some could not be distinguished, including TRBV6-2 and TRBV6-3, and were excluded.

As regards this clone: Antigen: not known.

Use of 60 Vbeta and 13 Jbeta primers characterized the PCR. Study processing details: Around 10 million of the 75 million to 95 million unique TCR beta chains counted in a later analysis were shared. TCRdb's copy holds only in-frame clones and misses some; the assay was immunoSEQ multiplex PCR. For V, J and clone size, that table is used; D and trimming come from the DNA. The sample contains around 130,000 clones, approximately 80% of which appear only once. Though nominally healthy at sampling, donors likely had unrecorded immune exposures. Germline CDR1 is SGHTS and CDR2 is YDEGEE. V was pared by 0 bases and J by 8 bases, with 14 bases between. The CDR3 runs to 15 residues.

This receptor was obtained from a male donor in good health and CMV-seronegative. The rearrangement uses TRBV5-8 and TRBJ1-4; maybe TRBD1 (6 bases). Input material: PBMCs. CDR3 nucleotides: TGTGCCAGCAGCTTGGCGGTACAGGGTGGGGAAAAACTGTTTTTT. It is translated as CASSLAVQGGEKLFF.